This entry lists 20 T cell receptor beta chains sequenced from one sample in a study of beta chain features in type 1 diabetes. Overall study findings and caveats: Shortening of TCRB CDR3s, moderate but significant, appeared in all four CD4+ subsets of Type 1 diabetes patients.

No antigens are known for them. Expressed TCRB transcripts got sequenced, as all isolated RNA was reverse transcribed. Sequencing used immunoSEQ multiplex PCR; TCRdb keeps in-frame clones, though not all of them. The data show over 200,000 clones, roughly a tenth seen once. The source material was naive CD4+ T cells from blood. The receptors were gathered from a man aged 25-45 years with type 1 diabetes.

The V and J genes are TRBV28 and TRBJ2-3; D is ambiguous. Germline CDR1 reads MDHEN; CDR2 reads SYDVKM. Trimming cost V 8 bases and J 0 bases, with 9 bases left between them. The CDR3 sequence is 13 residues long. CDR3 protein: CASGPASTDTQYF. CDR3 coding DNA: TGTGCCAGCGGGCCAGCTAGCACAGATACGCAGTATTTT.

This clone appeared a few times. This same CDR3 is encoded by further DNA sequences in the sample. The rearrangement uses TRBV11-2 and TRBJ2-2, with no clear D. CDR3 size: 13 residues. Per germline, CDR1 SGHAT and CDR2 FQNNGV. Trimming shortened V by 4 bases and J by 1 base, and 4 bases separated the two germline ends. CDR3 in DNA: TGTGCCAGCAGCTCCCTGAACACCGGGGAGCTGTTTTTT. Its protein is CASSSLNTGELFF.

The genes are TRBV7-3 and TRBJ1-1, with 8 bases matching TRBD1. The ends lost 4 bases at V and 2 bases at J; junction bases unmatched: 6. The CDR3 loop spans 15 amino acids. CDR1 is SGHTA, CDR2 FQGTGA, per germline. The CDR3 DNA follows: TGTGCCAGCAGCTCCCTAGGACAGGGTAACACTGAAGCTTTCTTT. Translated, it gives CASSSLGQGNTEAFF. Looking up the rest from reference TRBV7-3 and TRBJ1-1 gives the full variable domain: GAGVSQTPSNKVTEKGKYVELRCDPISGHTALYWYRQSLGQGPEFLIYFQGTGAADDSGLPNDRFFAVRPEGSVSTLKIQRTERGDSAVYLCASSSLGQGNTEAFFGQGTRLTVV.

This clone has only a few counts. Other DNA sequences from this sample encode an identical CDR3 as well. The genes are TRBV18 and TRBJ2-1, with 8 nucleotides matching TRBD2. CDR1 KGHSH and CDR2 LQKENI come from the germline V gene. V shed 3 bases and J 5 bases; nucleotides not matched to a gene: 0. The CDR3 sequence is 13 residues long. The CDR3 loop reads CASSPRGDNEQFF. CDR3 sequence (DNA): TGTGCCAGCTCACCGCGGGGGGACAATGAGCAGTTCTTC.

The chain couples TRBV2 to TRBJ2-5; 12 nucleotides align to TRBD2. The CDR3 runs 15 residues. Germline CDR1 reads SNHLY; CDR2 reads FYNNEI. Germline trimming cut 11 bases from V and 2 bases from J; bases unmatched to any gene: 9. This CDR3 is CAGPSGTSGQETQYF. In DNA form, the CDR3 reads TGTGCCGGACCTAGCGGGACTAGCGGGCAAGAGACCCAGTACTTC. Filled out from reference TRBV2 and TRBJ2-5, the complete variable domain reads EPEVTQTPSHQVTQMGQEVILRCVPISNHLYFYWYRQILGQKVEFLVSFYNNEISEKSEIFDDQFSVERPDGSNFTLKIRSTKLEDSAMYFCAGPSGTSGQETQYFGPGTRLLVL.

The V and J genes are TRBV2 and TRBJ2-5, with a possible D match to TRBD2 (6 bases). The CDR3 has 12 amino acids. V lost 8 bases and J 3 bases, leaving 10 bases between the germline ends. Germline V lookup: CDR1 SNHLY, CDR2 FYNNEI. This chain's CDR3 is CASRVAEETQYF. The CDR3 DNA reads TGTGCCAGCCGGGTAGCGGAAGAGACCCAGTACTTC.

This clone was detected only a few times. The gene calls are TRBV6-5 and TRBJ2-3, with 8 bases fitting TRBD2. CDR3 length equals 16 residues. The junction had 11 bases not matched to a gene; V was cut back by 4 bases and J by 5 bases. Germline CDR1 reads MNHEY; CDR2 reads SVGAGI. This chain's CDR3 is CASSFQGGLAGDTQYF. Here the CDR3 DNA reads TGTGCCAGCAGTTTTCAGGGAGGGCTAGCGGGAGATACGCAGTATTTT.

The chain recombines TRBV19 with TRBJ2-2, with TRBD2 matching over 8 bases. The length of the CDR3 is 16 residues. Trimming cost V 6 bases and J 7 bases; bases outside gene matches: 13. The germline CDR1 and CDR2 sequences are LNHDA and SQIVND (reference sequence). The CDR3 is CASSVNPGRGGGELFF. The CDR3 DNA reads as TGTGCCAGTAGCGTCAACCCGGGACGGGGGGGCGGGGAGCTGTTTTTT.

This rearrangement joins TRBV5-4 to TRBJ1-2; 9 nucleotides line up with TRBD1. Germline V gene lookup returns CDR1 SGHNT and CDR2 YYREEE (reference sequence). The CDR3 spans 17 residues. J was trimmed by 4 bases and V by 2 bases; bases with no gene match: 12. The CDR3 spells CASSFQGQGLRGYGYTF. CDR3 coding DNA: TGTGCCAGCAGCTTCCAGGGACAGGGTCTAAGGGGCTATGGCTACACCTTC.

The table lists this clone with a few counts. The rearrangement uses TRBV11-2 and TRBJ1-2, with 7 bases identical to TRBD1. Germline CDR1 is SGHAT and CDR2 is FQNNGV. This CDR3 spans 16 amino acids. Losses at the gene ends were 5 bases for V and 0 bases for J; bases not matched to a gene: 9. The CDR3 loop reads CASSTQSGTANYGYTF. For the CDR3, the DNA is TGTGCCAGCAGCACACAATCGGGGACAGCTAACTATGGCTACACCTTC.

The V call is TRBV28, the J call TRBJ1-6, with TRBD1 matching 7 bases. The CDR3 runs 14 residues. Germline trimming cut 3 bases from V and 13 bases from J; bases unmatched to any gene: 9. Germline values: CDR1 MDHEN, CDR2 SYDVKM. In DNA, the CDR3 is TGTGCCAGCAGTTTTGGGACAGCCTTTCCGCCCCTCCACTTT. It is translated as CASSFGTAFPPLHF.

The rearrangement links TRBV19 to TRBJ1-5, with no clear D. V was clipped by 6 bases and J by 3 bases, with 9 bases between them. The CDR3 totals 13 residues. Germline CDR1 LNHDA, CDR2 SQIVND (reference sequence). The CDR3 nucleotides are TGTGCCAGTAGAAGAGATTCCAATCAGCCCCAGCATTTT. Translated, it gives CASRRDSNQPQHF.

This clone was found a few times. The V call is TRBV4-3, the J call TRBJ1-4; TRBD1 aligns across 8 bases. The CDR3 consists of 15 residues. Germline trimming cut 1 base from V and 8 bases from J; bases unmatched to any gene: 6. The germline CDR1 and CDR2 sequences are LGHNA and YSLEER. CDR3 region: CASSQADRDSEKLFF. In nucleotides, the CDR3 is TGCGCCAGCAGCCAAGCGGACAGGGACTCCGAAAAACTGTTTTTT.

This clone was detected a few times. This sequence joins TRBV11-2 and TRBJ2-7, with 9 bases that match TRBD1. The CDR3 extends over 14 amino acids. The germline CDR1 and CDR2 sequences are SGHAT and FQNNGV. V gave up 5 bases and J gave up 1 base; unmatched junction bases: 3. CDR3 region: CASSLGTGSYEQYF. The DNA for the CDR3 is TGTGCCAGCAGCCTAGGGACAGGGTCCTACGAGCAGTACTTC.

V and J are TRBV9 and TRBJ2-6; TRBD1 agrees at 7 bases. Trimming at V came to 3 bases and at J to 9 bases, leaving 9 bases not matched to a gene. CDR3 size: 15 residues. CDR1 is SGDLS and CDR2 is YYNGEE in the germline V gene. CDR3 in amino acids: CASSAVDRRINVLTF. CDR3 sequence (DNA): TGTGCCAGCAGCGCAGTGGACAGGAGAATCAACGTCCTGACTTTC.

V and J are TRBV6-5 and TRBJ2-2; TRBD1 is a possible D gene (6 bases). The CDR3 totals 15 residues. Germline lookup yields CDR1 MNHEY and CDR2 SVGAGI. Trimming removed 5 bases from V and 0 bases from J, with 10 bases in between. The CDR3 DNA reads TGTGCCAGCAGTCCTACAGGGCCGAACACCGGGGAGCTGTTTTTT. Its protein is CASSPTGPNTGELFF.

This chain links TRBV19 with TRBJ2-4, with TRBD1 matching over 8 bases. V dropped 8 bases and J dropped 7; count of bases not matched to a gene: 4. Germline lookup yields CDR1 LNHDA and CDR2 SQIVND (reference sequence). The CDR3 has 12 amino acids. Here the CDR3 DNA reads TGTGCCAGTTCTACAGGGGGGAACATTCAGTACTTC. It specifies CASSTGGNIQYF.

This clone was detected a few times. Here the CDR3 DNA reads TGTGCCAGCAGTCCCACGGAGGAGACCCAGTACTTC. This encodes CASSPTEETQYF. The chain uses TRBV7-9 and TRBJ2-5; D remains ambiguous. CDR1 and CDR2 (germline): SEHNR, FQNEAQ (reference sequence). CDR3 length equals 12 residues. Trimming shortened V by 6 bases and J by 5 bases, and 10 bases separated the two germline ends.

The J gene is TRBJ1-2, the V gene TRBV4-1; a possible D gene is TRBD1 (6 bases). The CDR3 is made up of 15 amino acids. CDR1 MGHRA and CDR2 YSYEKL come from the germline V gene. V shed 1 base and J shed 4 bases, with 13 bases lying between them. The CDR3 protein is CASSQAGAKVYGYTF. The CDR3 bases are TGCGCCAGCAGCCAAGCAGGGGCAAAAGTCTATGGCTACACCTTC.

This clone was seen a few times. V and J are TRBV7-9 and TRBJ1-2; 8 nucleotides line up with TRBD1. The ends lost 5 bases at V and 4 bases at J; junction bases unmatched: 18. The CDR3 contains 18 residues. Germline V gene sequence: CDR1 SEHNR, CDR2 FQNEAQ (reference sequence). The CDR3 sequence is CASSPNPRFRDRTYGYTF. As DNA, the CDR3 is TGTGCCAGCAGCCCTAACCCGCGGTTCCGGGACAGGACCTATGGCTACACCTTC.